A single sample is the source of the 8 T cell receptor beta chains below, sequenced in a study of blood T cell repertoires in COVID-19. Sequencing was performed with immunoSEQ multiplex PCR; in TCRdb, only in-frame clones are kept and a portion is missing. In the table there are 150,000 to 200,000 clones, 86% of which are singletons. The specimen was peripheral blood. These receptors were obtained from a man aged 65 to 79 with acute or convalescent COVID-19.

J is TRBJ2-2 and V is TRBV7-8; the D gene is possibly TRBD2 (5 bases). Trimming shortened V by 7 bases and J by 6 bases, and 18 bases separated the two germline ends. Germline CDR1 and CDR2: SGHVS and FQNEAQ. This CDR3 comprises 15 residues. Here the CDR3 DNA reads TGTGCCAGCATCCCTCAGGCACTAGTTGCCGGGGAGCTGTTTTTT. Translation: CASIPQALVAGELFF.

The chain links TRBV6-2 or TRBV6-3 to TRBJ2-3, with 10 bases aligning to TRBD2. The V and J ends lost 2 bases and 6 bases, in that order; junction bases with no gene match: 11. The CDR3 runs to 17 residues. CDR1 is MNHEY and CDR2 is SVGEGT in the germline V gene. The chain's CDR3 is CASSYGWLAGVWDTQYF. In DNA, the CDR3 is TGTGCCAGCAGTTACGGGTGGCTAGCGGGAGTTTGGGATACGCAGTATTTT.

The chain joins TRBV6-5 to TRBJ1-5, with a tentative D call TRBD1 (5 bases). CDR1 and CDR2 (germline): MNHEY, SVGAGI. The CDR3 contains 13 residues. Trimming cost V 3 bases and J 7 bases, with 10 bases left between them. CDR3 coding DNA: TGTGCCAGCAGTTATACAACAGGCCAGCCCCAGCATTTT. This sequence encodes CASSYTTGQPQHF.

The rearrangement links TRBV6-5 to TRBJ1-5, with no clear D. Looked up from germline, CDR1 is MNHEY and CDR2 is SVGAGI. The CDR3 length is 14 residues. The V end lost 4 bases, the J end lost 7 bases, and 14 bases lay between the germline ends. The DNA of the CDR3 is TGTGCCAGCAGTTGGCGGAGTTCACAACAGCCCCAGCATTTT. Encoded protein: CASSWRSSQQPQHF.

This clone has only a few counts. The chain couples TRBV7-9 to TRBJ1-4; D gene ambiguous. In germline, CDR1 is SEHNR, CDR2 FQNEAQ (reference sequence). CDR3 length: 15 residues. Trimming left V 2 bases short and J 0 bases short, with 7 bases between. The CDR3, as DNA: TGTGCCAGCAGCTTACGTCGGGCAACTAATGAAAAACTGTTTTTT. Translating it yields CASSLRRATNEKLFF.

This clone came up a few times. The J gene is TRBJ2-7, the V gene TRBV4-2; TRBD2 is a possible D gene (5 bases). Looked up from germline, CDR1 is LGHNA and CDR2 is YNFKEQ. Trimming stripped 0 bases from V and 2 bases from J, with 11 bases between. CDR3 length equals 15 residues. The DNA for the CDR3 is TGTGCCAGCAGCCAAGAAGACTACCCCACCTACGAGCAGTACTTC. Protein sequence: CASSQEDYPTYEQYF.

The rearrangement links TRBV3-1 (or the pseudogene TRBV3-2) to TRBJ2-5; a possible D gene is TRBD1 (6 bases). This CDR3 has 16 amino acids. V gave up 1 base and J gave up 4 bases, with 16 bases separating them. Germline V gene data show CDR1 as LGHDT and CDR2 as YNNKEL (reference sequence). The CDR3 DNA sequence: TGTGCCAGCAGCCAAGTCTATCAACAGGGCCGAGAGACCCAGTACTTC. Its translation: CASSQVYQQGRETQYF.

The chain employs TRBV3-1 (or the pseudogene TRBV3-2) and TRBJ1-2; TRBD1 agrees at 8 bases. Germline lookup yields CDR1 LGHDT and CDR2 YNNKEL (reference sequence). The CDR3 has 15 amino acids. With 1 base clipped from V and 5 bases from J, the junction kept 6 bases outside the gene matches. The CDR3 sequence is CASSQVGQDGYGYTF. CDR3 sequence (DNA): TGTGCCAGCAGCCAAGTGGGACAGGACGGGTATGGCTACACCTTC.